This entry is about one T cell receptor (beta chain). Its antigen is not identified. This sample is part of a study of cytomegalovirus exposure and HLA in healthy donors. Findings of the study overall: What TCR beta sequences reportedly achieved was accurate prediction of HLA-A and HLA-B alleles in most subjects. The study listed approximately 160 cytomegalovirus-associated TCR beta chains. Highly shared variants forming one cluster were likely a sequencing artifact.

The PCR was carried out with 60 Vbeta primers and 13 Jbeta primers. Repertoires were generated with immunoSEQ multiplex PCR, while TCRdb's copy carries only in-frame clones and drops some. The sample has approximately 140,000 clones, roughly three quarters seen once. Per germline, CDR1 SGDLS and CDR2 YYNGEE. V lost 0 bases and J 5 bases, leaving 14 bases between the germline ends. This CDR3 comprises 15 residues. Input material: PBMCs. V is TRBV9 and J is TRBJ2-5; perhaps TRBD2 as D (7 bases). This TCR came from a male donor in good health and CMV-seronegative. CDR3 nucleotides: TGTGCCAGCAGCGTAGGCGGCGGGGGCGGCGAGACCCAGTACTTC. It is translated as CASSVGGGGGETQYF.